This T cell receptor beta chain was profiled in a study of graft-versus-host responses after intestinal transplantation. Study in general: Every transplant recipient was induced with anti-thymocyte globulin, then maintained on tacrolimus and steroids for 2 to 3 years.

The table came from immunoSEQ multiplex PCR; TCRdb's copy has only in-frame clones and leaves some out. The sample lists over 75,000 clones; less than 90% were seen once. This CDR3 region has 15 residues. CDR1 and CDR2 from the germline V gene are SGHVS and FNYEAQ. J was trimmed by 6 bases and V by 3 bases; bases with no gene match: 0. As concerns this clone: Its antigen is undetermined.

Whole-study findings and limits: The marrow of recipients harbored GvH clones, and ileum or blood showed some of them first. Some patients had graft-donor T cell macrochimerism. In their allografts, the ratios of graft-versus-host to host-versus-graft T cell clones were high.

The specimen comprised unstimulated CD4+ T cells sorted from spleen or lymph node cells, sampled before transplant. This rearrangement joins TRBV7-6 to TRBJ2-1, with TRBD2 matching over 15 bases. The sequence was collected from a human donor who was the organ donor for an intestinal transplant. CDR3 residues: CASSLGLAGGNEQFF. CDR3 in DNA: TGTGCCAGCAGCTTGGGACTAGCGGGGGGCAATGAGCAGTTCTTC.